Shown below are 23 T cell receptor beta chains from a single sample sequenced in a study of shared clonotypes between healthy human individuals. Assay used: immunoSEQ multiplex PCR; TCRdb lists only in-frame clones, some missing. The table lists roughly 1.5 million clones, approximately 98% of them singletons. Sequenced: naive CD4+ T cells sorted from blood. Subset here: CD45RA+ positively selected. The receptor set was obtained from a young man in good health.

In DNA form, the CDR3 reads TGTGCCAGCAGCTCAAGGGGGACACCCCCTTATCTAGATACGCAGTATTTT. Translating gives CASSSRGTPPYLDTQYF. The J gene is TRBJ2-3, the V gene TRBV7-8; D possibly corresponds to TRBD1 (6 bases). CDR1 is SGHVS, CDR2 FQNEAQ, per germline. Trimming removed 4 bases from V and 5 bases from J, with 22 bases in between. CDR3 length: 17 amino acids. Based on the CDR3 plus reference TRBV7-8 and TRBJ2-3, the full variable domain is GAGVSQSPRYKVAKRGQDVALRCDPISGHVSLFWYQQALGQGPEFLTYFQNEAQLDKSGLPSDRFFAERPEGSVSTLKIQRTQQEDSAVYLCASSSRGTPPYLDTQYFGPGTRLTVL.

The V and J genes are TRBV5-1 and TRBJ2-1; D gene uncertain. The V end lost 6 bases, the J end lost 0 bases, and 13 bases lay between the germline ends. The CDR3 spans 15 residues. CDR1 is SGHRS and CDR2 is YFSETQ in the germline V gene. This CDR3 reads CASTSGRSSYNEQFF. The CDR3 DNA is TGCGCCAGCACCTCGGGTCGGAGCTCCTACAATGAGCAGTTCTTC.

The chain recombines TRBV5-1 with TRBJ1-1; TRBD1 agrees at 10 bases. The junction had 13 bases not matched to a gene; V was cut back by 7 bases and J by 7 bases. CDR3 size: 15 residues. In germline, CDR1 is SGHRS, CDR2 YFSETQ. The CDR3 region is CASGAGTGVFNEAFF. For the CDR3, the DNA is TGCGCCAGCGGAGCCGGGACAGGGGTTTTTAATGAAGCTTTCTTT.

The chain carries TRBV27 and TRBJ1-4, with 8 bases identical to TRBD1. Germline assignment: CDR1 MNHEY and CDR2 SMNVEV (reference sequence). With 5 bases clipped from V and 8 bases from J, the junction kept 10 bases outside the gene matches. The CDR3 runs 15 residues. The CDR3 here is CASSIKGQAGEKLFF. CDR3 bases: TGTGCCAGCAGTATAAAGGGACAGGCGGGGGAAAAACTGTTTTTT. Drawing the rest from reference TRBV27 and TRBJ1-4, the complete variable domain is EAQVTQNPRYLITVTGKKLTVTCSQNMNHEYMSWYRQDPGLGLRQIYYSMNVEVTDKGDVPEGYKVSRKEKRNFPLILESPSPNQTSLYFCASSIKGQAGEKLFFGSGTQLSVL.

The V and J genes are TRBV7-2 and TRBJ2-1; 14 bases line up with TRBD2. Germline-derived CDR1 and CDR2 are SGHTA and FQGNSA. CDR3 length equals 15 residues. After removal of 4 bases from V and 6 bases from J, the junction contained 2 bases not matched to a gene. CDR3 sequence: CASSSGLAGANEQFF. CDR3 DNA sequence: TGTGCCAGCAGCTCGGGACTAGCGGGAGCCAATGAGCAGTTCTTC.

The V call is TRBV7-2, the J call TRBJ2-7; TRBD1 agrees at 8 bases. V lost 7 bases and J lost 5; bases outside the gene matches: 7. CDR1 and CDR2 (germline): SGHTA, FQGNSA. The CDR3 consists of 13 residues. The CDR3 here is CASNQDRGDEQYF. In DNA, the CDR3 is TGTGCCAGCAACCAAGACAGGGGCGACGAGCAGTACTTC.

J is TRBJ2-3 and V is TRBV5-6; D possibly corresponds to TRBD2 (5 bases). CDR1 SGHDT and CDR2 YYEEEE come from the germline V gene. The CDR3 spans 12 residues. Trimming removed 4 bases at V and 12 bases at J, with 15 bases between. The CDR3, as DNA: TGTGCCAGCAGCACCACTAGTTCCCGCCAGTATTTT. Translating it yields CASSTTSSRQYF.

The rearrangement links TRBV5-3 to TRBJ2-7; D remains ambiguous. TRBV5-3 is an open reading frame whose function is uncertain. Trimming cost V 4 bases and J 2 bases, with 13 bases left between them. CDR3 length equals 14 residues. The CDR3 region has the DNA TGTGCCAGAAGCGTGATCAGGTTCACCTACGAGCAGTACTTC. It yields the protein CARSVIRFTYEQYF.

CDR3 sequence: CASSSDRGPGELFF. For the CDR3, the DNA is TGTGCCAGCAGCTCCGACAGGGGGCCCGGGGAGCTGTTTTTT. The chain is built from TRBV5-4 and TRBJ2-2; 10 nucleotides line up with TRBD1. The CDR3 is made up of 14 amino acids. Germline lookup yields CDR1 SGHNT and CDR2 YYREEE (reference sequence). V shed 3 bases and J 6 bases; nucleotides not matched to a gene: 2.

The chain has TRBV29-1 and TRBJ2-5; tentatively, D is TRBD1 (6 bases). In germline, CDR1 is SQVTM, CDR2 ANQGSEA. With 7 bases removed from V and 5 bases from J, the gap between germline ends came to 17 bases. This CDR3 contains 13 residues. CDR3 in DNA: TGCAGCGCCGGAGCAGGGGCTTGGGAGACCCAGTACTTC. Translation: CSAGAGAWETQYF.

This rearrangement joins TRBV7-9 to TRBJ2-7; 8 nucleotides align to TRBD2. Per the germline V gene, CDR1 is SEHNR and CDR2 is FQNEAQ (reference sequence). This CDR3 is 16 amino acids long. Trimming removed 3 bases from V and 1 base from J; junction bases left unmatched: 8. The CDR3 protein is CASSFDRLANSYEQYF. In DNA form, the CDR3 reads TGTGCCAGCAGCTTCGACAGACTAGCGAATTCCTACGAGCAGTACTTC.

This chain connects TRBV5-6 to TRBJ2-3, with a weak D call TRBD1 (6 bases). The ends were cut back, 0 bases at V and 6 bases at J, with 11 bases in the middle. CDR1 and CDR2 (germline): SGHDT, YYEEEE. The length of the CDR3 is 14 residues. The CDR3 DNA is TGTGCCAGCAGCTTGGACAGGGCCACGGATACGCAGTATTTT. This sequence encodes CASSLDRATDTQYF.

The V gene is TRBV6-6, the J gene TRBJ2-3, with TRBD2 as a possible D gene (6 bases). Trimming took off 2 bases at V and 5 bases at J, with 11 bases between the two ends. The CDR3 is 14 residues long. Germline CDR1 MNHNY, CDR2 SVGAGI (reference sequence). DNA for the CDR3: TGTGCCAGCAGTTACGTCCCAGCGGGAGATACGCAGTATTTT. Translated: CASSYVPAGDTQYF.

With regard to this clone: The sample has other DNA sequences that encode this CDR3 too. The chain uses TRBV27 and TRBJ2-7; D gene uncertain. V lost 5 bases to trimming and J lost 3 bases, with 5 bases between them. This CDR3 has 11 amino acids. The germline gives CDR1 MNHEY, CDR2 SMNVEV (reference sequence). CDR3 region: CASSTNYEQYF. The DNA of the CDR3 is TGTGCCAGCAGTACCAACTACGAGCAGTACTTC.

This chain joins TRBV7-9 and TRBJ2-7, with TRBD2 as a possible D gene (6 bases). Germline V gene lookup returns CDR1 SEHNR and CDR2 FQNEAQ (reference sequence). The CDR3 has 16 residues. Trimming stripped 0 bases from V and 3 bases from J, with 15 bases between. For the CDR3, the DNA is TGTGCCAGCAGCTTAGCTACCCCTAGCGAGAACTACGAGCAGTACTTC. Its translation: CASSLATPSENYEQYF.

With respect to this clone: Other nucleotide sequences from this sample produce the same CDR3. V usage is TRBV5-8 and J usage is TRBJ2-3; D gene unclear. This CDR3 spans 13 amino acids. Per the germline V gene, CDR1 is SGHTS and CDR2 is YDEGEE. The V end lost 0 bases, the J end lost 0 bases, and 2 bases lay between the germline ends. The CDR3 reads CASSLVSTDTQYF. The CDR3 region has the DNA TGTGCCAGCAGCTTGGTTAGCACAGATACGCAGTATTTT.

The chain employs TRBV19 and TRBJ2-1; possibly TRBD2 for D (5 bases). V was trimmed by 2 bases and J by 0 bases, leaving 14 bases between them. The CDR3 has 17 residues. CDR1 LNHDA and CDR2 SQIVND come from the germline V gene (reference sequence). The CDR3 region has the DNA TGTGCCAGTAGTATATTTGCGAGAGGAGGCTCCTACAATGAGCAGTTCTTC. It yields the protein CASSIFARGGSYNEQFF.

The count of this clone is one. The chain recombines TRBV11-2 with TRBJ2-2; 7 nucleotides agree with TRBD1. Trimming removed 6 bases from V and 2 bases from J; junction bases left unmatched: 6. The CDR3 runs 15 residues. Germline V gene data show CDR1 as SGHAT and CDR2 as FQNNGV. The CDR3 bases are TGTGCCAGCAGATGGACAGGACACAACACCGGGGAGCTGTTTTTT. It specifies CASRWTGHNTGELFF.

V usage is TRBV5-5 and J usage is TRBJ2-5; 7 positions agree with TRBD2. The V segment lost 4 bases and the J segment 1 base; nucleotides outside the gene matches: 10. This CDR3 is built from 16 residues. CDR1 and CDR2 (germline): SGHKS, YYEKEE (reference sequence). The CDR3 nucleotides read TGTGCCAGCAGCCCCTCCCCGGGACTACCCCAAGAGACCCAGTACTTC. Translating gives CASSPSPGLPQETQYF.

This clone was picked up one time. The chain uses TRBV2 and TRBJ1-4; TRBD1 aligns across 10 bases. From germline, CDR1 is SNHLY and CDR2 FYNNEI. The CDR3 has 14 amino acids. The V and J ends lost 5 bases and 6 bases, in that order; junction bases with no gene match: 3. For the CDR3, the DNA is TGTGCCAGCAGTCAGGACAGGGGGTATGAAAAACTGTTTTTT. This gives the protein CASSQDRGYEKLFF.

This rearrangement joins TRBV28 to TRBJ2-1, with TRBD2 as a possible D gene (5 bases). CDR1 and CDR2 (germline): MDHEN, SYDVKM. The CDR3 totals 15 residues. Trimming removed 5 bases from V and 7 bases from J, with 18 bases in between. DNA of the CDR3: TGTGCCAGCAGTCCGGTAGCGATAAGGGTGAATGAGCAGTTCTTC. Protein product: CASSPVAIRVNEQFF.

The CDR3 loop is CASSSTGKVRQPQHF. The DNA for the CDR3 is TGTGCCAGCAGTTCGACAGGAAAGGTTAGGCAGCCCCAGCATTTT. The chain recombines TRBV27 with TRBJ1-5, with D maybe TRBD1 (6 bases). Trimming cost V 4 bases and J 7 bases, with 17 bases left between them. This CDR3 contains 15 residues. CDR1 and CDR2 (germline): MNHEY, SMNVEV (reference sequence).

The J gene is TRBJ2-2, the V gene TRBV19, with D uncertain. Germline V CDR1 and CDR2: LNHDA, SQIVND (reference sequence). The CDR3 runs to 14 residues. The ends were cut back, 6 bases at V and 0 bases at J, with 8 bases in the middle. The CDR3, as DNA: TGTGCCAGTAGCAGGCGGCCGAACACCGGGGAGCTGTTTTTT. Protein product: CASSRRPNTGELFF. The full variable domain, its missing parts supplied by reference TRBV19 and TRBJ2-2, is DGGITQSPKYLFRKEGQNVTLSCEQNLNHDAMYWYRQDPGQGLRLIYYSQIVNDFQKGDIAEGYSVSREKKESFPLTVTSAQKNPTAFYLCASSRRPNTGELFFGEGSRLTVL.